Detailed here is one T cell receptor (beta chain). The length of the CDR3 is 18 residues. Trimming cost V 4 bases and J 0 bases; bases outside gene matches: 4. The germline gives CDR1 SGHAT, CDR2 FQNNGV. The data belong to a study of blood T cell repertoires in COVID-19. Study-level background: Samples came from the United States, Italy and Spain, spanning acute and convalescent COVID-19. Sample material is recorded as cDNA or gDNA derived from T cells, B-cell-depleted T cells, or PBMCs.

Per the authors' pipeline: Amplification of reference gene primers provided the estimated nucleated cell counts. Some clones are missing from TCRdb's copy, which holds only in-frame ones; the method was immunoSEQ multiplex PCR. The DNA gave D and trimming, while V, J and clone size come from that table. The profile shows fewer than 150,000 clones, 75% to 90% of them singletons. Cohorts were determined from participant-reported clinical history. The chain combines TRBV11-2 with TRBJ2-1; the match to TRBD2 covers 15 bases. The clonotype originates from a man aged 25 to 45 who had recovered from COVID-19. Sequencing input: PBMCs or T cells enriched from blood (not recorded which). DNA for the CDR3: TGTGCCAGCAGCTGGGGGACTAGCGGGAGGAGCTCCTACAATGAGCAGTTCTTC. This encodes CASSWGTSGRSSYNEQFF.